This T cell receptor (beta chain) emerged from a study of cytomegalovirus exposure and HLA in healthy donors. Findings of the study overall: An apparent linkage of common viral pathogens to several of the most significant clusters emerged in a later analysis.

With respect to this clone: The antigen is undetermined.

It was with 60 Vbeta and 13 Jbeta primers that the PCR ran. Repertoires were generated with immunoSEQ multiplex PCR, while TCRdb's copy carries only in-frame clones and drops some. The data contain more than 150,000 clones, approximately 80% of them seen just once; the ten biggest clones take up around 3.1%. Sample: PBMCs. This sequence originates from a woman between 50 and 59 years old in good health and CMV-seropositive.

Here the CDR3 DNA reads TGTGCCAGCAGGAGGACAGTTAACACTGAAGCTTTCTTT. This translates into CASRRTVNTEAFF. The gene calls are TRBV2 and TRBJ1-1; D is possibly TRBD1 (6 bases). The V end lost 6 bases, the J end lost 2 bases, and 10 bases lay between the germline ends. CDR1 is SNHLY, CDR2 FYNNEI, per germline. This CDR3 region has 13 residues.